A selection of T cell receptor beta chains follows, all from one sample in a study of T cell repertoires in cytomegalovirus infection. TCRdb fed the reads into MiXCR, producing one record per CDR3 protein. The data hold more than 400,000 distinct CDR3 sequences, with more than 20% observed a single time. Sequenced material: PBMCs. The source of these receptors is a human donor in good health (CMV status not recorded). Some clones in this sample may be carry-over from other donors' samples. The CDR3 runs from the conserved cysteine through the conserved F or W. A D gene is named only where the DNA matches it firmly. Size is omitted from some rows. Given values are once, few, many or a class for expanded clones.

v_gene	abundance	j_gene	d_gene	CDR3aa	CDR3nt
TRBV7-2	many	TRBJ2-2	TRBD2	CASSSPTSRGTGELFF	TGTGCCAGCAGCTCCCCGACTAGCCGGGGCACCGGGGAGCTGTTTTTT
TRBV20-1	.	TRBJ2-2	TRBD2	CSAPGLAGGPGGELFF	TGCAGTGCGCCGGGACTAGCGGGAGGGCCCGGCGGGGAGCTGTTTTTT
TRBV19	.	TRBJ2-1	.	CASTVEGGAYNEQFF	TGTGCCAGTACCGTGGAGGGAGGCGCCTACAATGAGCAGTTCTTC
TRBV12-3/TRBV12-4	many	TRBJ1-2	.	CASSFGIRSNYGYTF	TGTGCCAGCAGTTTTGGGATACGGAGTAACTATGGCTACACCTTC
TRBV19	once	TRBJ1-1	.	CASMPLFRQHHTEAFF	TGTGCCAGTATGCCTCTTTTTAGACAGCACCACACTGAAGCTTTCTTT
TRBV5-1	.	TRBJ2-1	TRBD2	CASSGGTSNSYNEQFF	TGCGCCAGCAGCGGGGGGACTAGCAACTCCTACAATGAGCAGTTCTTC
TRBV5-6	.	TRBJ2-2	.	CASSPTAGKTGELFF	TGTGCCAGCAGTCCAACTGCAGGGAAAACCGGGGAGCTGTTTTTT
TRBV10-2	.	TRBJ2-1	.	CASSEIVNNEQFF	TGCGCCAGCAGTGAAATAGTGAACAATGAGCAGTTCTTC
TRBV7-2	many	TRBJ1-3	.	CASSERWRAPGNTIYF	TGTGCCAGCAGCGAACGATGGCGCGCGCCTGGAAACACCATATATTTT
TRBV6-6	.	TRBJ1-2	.	CASSYSDQRYGYTF	TGTGCCAGCAGTTACTCAGACCAACGCTATGGCTACACCTTC
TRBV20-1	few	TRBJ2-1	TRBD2	CSARDLSSGPSGQFF	TGCAGTGCTAGAGATCTTTCTAGCGGGCCTTCAGGGCAGTTCTTC
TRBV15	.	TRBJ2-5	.	CATRGWGQGMETQYF	TGTGCCACCAGGGGGTGGGGCCAGGGGATGGAGACCCAGTACTTC
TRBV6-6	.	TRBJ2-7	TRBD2	CASTRSSGTANEQYF	TGTGCCAGCACCAGATCCAGCGGGACCGCCAACGAGCAGTACTTC
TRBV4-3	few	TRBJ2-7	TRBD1	CASSQGTGSSYEQYF	TGCGCCAGCAGCCAAGGGACAGGGAGCTCCTACGAGCAGTACTTC
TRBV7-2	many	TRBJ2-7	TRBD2	CASSYRTGLASLQAYEQYF	TGTGCCAGCAGCTATAGAACGGGACTAGCGAGCCTTCAAGCCTACGAGCAGTACTTC
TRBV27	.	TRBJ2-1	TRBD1	CASTPGGQGTNEQFF	TGTGCCAGCACCCCGGGGGGACAGGGCACCAATGAGCAGTTCTTC
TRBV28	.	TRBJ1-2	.	CASILWPGVNYGYTF	TGTGCCAGCATCTTATGGCCGGGGGTTAACTATGGCTACACCTTC
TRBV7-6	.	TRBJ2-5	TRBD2	CASSLRTTRLPGLAGGDQETQYF	TGTGCCAGCAGCTTACGGACAACGCGATTACCGGGACTAGCGGGAGGGGACCAGGAGACCCAGTACTTC
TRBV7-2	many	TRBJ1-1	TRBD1	CASSEDRAPHTEAFF	TGTGCCAGCAGCGAAGACAGGGCCCCCCACACTGAAGCTTTCTTT
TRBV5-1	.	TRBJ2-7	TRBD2	CASSVGLAGTFSSYEQYF	TGCGCCAGCAGCGTGGGACTAGCGGGAACCTTCAGCTCCTACGAGCAGTACTTC
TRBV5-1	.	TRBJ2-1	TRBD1	CASSPPGQGAPTYNEQFF	TGCGCCAGCAGCCCTCCGGGACAGGGGGCACCGACCTACAATGAGCAGTTCTTC
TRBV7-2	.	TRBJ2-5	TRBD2	CASSLRPAGVGETQYF	TGTGCCAGCAGCTTAAGGCCAGCGGGAGTGGGAGAGACCCAGTACTTC
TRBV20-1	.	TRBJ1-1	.	CSASRGVMNTEAFF	TGCAGTGCTTCCCGGGGGGTGATGAACACTGAAGCTTTCTTT
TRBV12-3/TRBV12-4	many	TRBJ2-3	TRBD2	CASSRSGRGDTQYF	TGTGCCAGCAGCCGTAGCGGGAGAGGGGATACGCAGTATTTT
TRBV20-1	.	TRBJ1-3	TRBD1	CSAFGTDKFSGNTIYF	TGCAGTGCATTCGGGACAGATAAATTCTCTGGAAACACCATATATTTT
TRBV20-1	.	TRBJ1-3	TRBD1	CSASLPDRGRTGNTIYF	TGCAGTGCTAGTCTCCCGGACAGGGGGCGAACTGGAAACACCATATATTTT
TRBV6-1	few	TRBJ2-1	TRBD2	CASKGREGRYEQFF	TGTGCCAGCAAGGGGCGGGAGGGTAGGTATGAGCAGTTCTTC
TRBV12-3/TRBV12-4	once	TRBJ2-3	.	CASSLAKAGLATDTQYF	TGTGCCAGCAGCCTAGCTAAGGCGGGGCTTGCCACAGATACGCAGTATTTT
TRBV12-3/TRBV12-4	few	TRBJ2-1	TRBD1	CASSLAGTAYNEQFF	TGTGCCAGCAGCCTTGCCGGGACAGCTTACAATGAGCAGTTCTTC
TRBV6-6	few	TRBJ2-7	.	CASSYENRRLSNEQYF	TGTGCCAGCAGTTACGAAAACCGGCGGTTGAGTAACGAGCAGTACTTC
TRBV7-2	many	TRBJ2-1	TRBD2	CASSLTVSGKRANNEQFF	TGTGCCAGCAGCTTAACAGTTAGCGGGAAGAGGGCAAACAATGAGCAGTTCTTC
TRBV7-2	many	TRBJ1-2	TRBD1	CASSVSEGGWTGFNYGYTF	TGTGCCAGCAGCGTCTCTGAAGGAGGGTGGACAGGCTTTAACTATGGCTACACCTTC
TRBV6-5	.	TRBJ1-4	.	CASSYEGSKNEKLFF	TGTGCCAGCAGTTACGAAGGGTCAAAGAATGAAAAACTGTTTTTT
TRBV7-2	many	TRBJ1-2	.	CASSFDPTYGYTF	TGTGCCAGCAGCTTTGATCCCACATATGGCTACACCTTC
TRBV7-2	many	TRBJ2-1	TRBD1	CASSEDRGRNDEQFF	TGTGCCAGCAGCGAGGACAGGGGGCGCAATGATGAGCAGTTCTTC
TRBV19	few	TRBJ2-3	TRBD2	CASSKTSGRSADTQYF	TGTGCCAGTAGTAAGACTAGCGGGAGAAGCGCAGATACGCAGTATTTT
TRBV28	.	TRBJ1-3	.	CASSSTTGGHF	TGTGCCAGCAGTTCCACGACAGGAGGACATTTT
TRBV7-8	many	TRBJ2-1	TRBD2	CASSGPGQPGGRQFF	TGTGCCAGCAGCGGACCAGGACAGCCGGGGGGGAGGCAGTTCTTC
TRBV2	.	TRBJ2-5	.	CASSGVETQYF	TGTGCCAGCAGTGGGGTAGAGACCCAGTACTTC
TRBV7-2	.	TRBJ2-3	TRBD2	CASSFSGRAYTDTQYF	TGTGCCAGCAGCTTCAGCGGGAGGGCCTATACAGATACGCAGTATTTT
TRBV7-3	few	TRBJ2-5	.	CASSLWGTEEETQYF	TGTGCCAGCAGCTTATGGGGGACCGAAGAAGAGACCCAGTACTTC
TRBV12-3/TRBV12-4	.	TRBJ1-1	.	CASSFGGLNTEAFF	TGTGCCAGCAGTTTTGGCGGACTGAACACTGAAGCTTTCTTT
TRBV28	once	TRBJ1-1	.	CASSFHRVRTEAFF	TGTGCCAGCAGTTTCCACAGGGTCAGAACTGAAGCTTTCTTT
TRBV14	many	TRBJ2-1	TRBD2	CASSQGLAGGPSYNEQFF	TGTGCCAGCAGTCAAGGACTAGCGGGAGGGCCCTCCTACAATGAGCAGTTCTTC
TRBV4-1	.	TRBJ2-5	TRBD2	CASSQGGLAGLGETQYF	TGCGCCAGCAGCCAGGGGGGACTAGCGGGTTTAGGTGAGACCCAGTACTTC
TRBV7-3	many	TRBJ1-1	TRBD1	CASSPGTGTTEAFF	TGTGCCAGCAGCCCGGGGACAGGAACCACTGAAGCTTTCTTT
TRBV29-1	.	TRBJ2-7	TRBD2	CSVGLAGGGSYEQYF	TGCAGCGTTGGACTAGCGGGGGGGGGCTCCTACGAGCAGTACTTC
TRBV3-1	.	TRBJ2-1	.	CASSQDGRRGNEQFF	TGTGCCAGCAGCCAAGACGGGAGACGGGGCAATGAGCAGTTCTTC
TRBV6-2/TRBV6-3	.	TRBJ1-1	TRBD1	CASSQYRGGQTEAFF	TGTGCCAGCAGCCAATACAGAGGGGGCCAAACTGAAGCTTTCTTT
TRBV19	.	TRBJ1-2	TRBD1	CASTLRTGGSYGYTF	TGTGCCAGTACGCTAAGGACAGGGGGGTCCTATGGCTACACCTTC
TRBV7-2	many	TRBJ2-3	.	CASSRNQRSSTDTQYF	TGTGCCAGCAGCCGCAATCAGCGCTCCAGCACAGATACGCAGTATTTT
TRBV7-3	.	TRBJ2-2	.	CASSLEGLDTGELFF	TGTGCCAGCAGCTTGGAGGGGCTGGACACCGGGGAGCTGTTTTTT
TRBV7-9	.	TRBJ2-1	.	CASSPDASDWPNEQFF	TGTGCCAGCAGCCCCGACGCTAGCGATTGGCCTAATGAGCAGTTCTTC
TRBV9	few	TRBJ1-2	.	CASSVAAQGPYGYTF	TGTGCCAGCAGCGTAGCAGCTCAAGGTCCCTATGGCTACACCTTC
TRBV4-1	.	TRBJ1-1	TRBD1	CASSPGGPLNTEAFF	TGCGCCAGCAGCCCAGGGGGGCCATTGAACACTGAAGCTTTCTTT